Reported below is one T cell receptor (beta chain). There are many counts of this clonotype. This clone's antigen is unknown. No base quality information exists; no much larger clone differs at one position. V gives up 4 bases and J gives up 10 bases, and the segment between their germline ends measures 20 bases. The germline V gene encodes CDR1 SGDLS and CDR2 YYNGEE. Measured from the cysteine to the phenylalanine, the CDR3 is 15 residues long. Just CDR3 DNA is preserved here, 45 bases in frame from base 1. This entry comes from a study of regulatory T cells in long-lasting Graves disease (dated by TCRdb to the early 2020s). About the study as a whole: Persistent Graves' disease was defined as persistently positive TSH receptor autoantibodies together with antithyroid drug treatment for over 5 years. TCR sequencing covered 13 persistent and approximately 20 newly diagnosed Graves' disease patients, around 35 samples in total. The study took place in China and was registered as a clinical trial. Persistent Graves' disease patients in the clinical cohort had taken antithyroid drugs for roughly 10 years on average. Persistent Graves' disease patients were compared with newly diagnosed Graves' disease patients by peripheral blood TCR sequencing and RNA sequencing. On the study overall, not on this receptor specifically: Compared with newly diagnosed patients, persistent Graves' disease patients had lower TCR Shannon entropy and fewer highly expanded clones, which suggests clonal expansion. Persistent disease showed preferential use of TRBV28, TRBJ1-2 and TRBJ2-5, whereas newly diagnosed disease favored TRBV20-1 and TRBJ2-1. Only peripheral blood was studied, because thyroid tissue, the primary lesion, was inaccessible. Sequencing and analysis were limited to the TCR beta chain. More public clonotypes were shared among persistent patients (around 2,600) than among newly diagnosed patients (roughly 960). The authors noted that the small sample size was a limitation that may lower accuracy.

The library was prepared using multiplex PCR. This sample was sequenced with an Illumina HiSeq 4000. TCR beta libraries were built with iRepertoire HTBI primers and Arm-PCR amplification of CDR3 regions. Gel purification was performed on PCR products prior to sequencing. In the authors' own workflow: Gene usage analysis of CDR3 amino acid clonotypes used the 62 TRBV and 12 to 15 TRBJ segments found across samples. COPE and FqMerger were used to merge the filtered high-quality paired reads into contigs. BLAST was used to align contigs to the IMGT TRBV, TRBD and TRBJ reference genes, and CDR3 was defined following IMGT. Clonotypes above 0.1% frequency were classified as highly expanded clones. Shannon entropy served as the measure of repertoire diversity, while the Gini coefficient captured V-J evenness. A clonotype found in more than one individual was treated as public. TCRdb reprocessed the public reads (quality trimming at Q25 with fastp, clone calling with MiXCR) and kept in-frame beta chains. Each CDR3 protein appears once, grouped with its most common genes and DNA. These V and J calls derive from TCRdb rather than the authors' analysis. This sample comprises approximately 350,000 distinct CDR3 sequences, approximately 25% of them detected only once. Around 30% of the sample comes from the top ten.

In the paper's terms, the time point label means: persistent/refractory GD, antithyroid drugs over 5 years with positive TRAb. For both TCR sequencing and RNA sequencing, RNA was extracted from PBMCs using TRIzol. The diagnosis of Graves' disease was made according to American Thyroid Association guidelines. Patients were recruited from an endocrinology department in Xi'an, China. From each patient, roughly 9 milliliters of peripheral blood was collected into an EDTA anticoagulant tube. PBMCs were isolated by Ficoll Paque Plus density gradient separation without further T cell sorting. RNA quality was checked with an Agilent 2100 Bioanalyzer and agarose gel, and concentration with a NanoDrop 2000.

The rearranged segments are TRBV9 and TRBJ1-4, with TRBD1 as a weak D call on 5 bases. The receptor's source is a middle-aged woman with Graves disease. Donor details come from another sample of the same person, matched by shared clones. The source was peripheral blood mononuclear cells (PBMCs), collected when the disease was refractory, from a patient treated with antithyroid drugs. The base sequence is TGTGCCAGCAGCCCCTCCGGGACGCTGTCCGGAAAACTGTTTTTT. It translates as CASSPSGTLSGKLFF.